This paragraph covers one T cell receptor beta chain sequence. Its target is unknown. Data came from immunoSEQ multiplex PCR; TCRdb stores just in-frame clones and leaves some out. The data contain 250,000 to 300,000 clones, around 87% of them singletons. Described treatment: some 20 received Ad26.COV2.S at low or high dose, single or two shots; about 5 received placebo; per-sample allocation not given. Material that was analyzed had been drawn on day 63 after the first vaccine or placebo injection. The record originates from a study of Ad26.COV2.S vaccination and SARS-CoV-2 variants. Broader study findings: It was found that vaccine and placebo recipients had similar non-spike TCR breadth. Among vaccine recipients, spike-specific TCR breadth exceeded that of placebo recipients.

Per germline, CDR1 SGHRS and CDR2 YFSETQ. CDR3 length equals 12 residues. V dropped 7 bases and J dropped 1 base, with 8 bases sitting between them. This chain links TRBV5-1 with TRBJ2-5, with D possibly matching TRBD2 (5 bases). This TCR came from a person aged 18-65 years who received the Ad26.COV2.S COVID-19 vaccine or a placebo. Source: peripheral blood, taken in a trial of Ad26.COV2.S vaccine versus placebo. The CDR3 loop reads CASGLFQETQYF. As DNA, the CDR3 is TGCGCCAGCGGACTCTTCCAAGAGACCCAGTACTTC.